At least ten counts were recorded for the clone carrying this T cell receptor beta chain. The time point denotes: sample taken at primary tumor resection. Frozen PBMC, nontumor lung or tumor provided whole RNA, which was sequenced unsorted. Patients with untreated early-stage non-small cell lung cancer, numbering approximately 70, were the donors. The CDR3 runs 14 residues. The V end lost 0 bases, the J end lost 5 bases, and 12 bases lay between the germline ends. Per germline, CDR1 SGHNT and CDR2 YYREEE (reference sequence). This entry is derived from a study of spatial heterogeneity in lung cancer. TCRdb re-derived calls from the 5' RACE reads in MiXCR, one entry per CDR3 protein. The repertoire holds tens of thousands of distinct CDR3 sequences, with about 20% as singletons.

The chain employs TRBV5-4 and TRBJ2-7, with D uncertain. Sequenced material: PBMCs, taken at surgery. The receptor's source is a male donor with early-stage non-small cell lung cancer. CDR3 nucleotide sequence: TGTGCCAGCAGCTTGGTAGGGCTGAGGAACGAGCAGTACTTC. This sequence encodes CASSLVGLRNEQYF.